This T cell receptor beta chain was obtained from a study of T cells expressing NK-cell markers. Across the study: Underlying the TCR beta repertoires were sorted CD3+CD56+NKG2C+, CD3+CD56+NKG2C- and CD3+CD56-NKG2C+ T cells. There were seven HCMV-seropositive donors and one seronegative donor among the eight sequenced.

On this clonotype: Its antigen is currently unknown.

No DNA is given; TCRdb re-called the 5' RACE reads and lists each CDR3 protein once. Seen in this sample are 150,000 or so distinct CDR3 sequences; the ten most common clones hold roughly 35%. General study results and limits: In several donors, dominant clonotypes made up roughly 28.3-65% of CD3+CD56-NKG2C+ cells.

This sequence was found in a woman between 45 and 65 years old in good health. The sample consisted of blood T cells: a sorted CD56 or NKG2C T cell subset, CD4+ or CD8+ T cells, or bulk PBMC T cells (not recorded which).

CDR3: CASSLRGQGDYTGELFF. This chain connects TRBV5-1 to TRBJ2-2; TCRdb outputs TRBD1, but without DNA this stays unchecked. The CDR3 loop spans 17 amino acids. Germline CDR1 SGHRS, CDR2 YFSETQ.